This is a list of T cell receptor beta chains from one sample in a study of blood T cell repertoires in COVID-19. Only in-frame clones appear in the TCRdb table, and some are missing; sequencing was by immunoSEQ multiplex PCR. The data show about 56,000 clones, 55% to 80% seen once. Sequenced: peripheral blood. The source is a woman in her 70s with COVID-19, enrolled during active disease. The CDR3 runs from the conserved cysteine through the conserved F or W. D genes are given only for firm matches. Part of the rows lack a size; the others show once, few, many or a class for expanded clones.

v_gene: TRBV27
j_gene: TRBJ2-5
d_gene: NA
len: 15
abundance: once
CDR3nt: TGTGCCAGCAGTTTCTCAAAACAGGGAATGGAGACCCAGTACTTC
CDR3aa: CASSFSKQGMETQYF

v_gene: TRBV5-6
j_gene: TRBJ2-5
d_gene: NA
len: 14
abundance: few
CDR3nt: TGTGCCAGCAGCCTTGACACAAACCAAGAGACCCAGTACTTC
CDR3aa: CASSLDTNQETQYF

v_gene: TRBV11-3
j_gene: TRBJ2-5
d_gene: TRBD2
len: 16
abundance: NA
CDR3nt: TGTGCCAGCAGCTCCGGACTAGCGGGAGATAGGGAGACCCAGTACTTC
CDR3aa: CASSSGLAGDRETQYF

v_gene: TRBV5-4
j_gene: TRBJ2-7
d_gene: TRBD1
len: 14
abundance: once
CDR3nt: TGTGCCAGCAGCACTCGGACAGGGGGCCACGAGCAGTACTTC
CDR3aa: CASSTRTGGHEQYF

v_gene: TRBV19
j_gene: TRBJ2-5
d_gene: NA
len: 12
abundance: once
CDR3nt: TGTGCCAGTAGTATTGCAGGGTTGACCCAGTACTTC
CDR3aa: CASSIAGLTQYF

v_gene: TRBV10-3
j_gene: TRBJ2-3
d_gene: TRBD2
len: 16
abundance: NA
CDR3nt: TGTGCCATCAGTGTCGGGGGGGGCGTCGGCACAGATACGCAGTATTTT
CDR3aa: CAISVGGGVGTDTQYF

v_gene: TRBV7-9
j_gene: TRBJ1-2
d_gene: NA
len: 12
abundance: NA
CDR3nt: TGTGCCAGCAGCTACTCGGGGGACGGCTACACCTTC
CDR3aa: CASSYSGDGYTF

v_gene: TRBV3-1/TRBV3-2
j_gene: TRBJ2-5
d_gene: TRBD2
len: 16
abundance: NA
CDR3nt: TGTGCCAGCAGCCTTACTAGCGGGGGGGCCCAAGAGACCCAGTACTTC
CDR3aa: CASSLTSGGAQETQYF

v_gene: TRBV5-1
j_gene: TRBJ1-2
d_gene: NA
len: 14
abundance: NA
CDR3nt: TGCGCCAGCAGCCCACTCAATCCACAGGGAGGCTACACCTTC
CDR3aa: CASSPLNPQGGYTF

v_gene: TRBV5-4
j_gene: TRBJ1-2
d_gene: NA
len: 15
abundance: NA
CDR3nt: TGTGCCAGCAGCGACAAACACACAGGATTCTATGGCTACACCTTC
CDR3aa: CASSDKHTGFYGYTF

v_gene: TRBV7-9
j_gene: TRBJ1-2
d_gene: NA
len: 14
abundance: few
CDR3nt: TGTGCCAGCAGCTTAACCCTTGCTACCGATGGCTACACCTTC
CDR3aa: CASSLTLATDGYTF

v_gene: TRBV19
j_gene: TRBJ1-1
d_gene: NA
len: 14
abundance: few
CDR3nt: TGTGCCAGTAGTATTAAAGCCTTGAACACTGAAGCTTTCTTT
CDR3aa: CASSIKALNTEAFF